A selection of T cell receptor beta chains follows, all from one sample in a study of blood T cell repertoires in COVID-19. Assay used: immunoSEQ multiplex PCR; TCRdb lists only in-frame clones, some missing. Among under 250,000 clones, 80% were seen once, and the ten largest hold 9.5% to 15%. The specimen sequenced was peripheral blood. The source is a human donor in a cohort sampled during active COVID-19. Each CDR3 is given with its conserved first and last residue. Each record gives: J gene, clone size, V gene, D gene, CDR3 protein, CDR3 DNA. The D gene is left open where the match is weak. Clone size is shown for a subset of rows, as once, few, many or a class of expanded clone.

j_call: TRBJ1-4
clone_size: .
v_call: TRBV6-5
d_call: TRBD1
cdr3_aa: CASSKTGGHEKLFF
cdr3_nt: TGTGCCAGCAGTAAGACAGGGGGCCATGAAAAACTGTTTTTT

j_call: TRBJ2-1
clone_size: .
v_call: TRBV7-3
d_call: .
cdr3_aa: CASSTGLQKYNEQFF
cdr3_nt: TGTGCCAGCAGCACGGGACTCCAGAAATACAATGAGCAGTTCTTC

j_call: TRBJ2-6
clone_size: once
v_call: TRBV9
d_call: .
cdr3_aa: CASSVPQAGGANVLTF
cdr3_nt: TGTGCCAGCAGCGTCCCACAGGCTGGTGGGGCCAACGTCCTGACTTTC

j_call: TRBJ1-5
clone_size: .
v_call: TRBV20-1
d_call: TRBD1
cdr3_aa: CSASTGTGSNQPQHF
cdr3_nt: TGCAGTGCTAGTACCGGGACAGGGAGCAATCAGCCCCAGCATTTT

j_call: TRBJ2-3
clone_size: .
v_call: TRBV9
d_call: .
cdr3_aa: CASSVGELVSTDTQYF
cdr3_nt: TGTGCCAGCAGCGTTGGGGAACTAGTTAGCACAGATACGCAGTATTTT

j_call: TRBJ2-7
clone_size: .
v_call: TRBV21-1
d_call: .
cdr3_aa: CASRTDRWPYEQYF
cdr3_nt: TGTGCCAGCAGGACGGACAGGTGGCCCTACGAGCAGTACTTC

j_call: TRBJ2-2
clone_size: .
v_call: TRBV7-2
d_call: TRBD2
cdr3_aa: CASSSGLAGVTGELFF
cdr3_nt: TGTGCCAGCAGCTCGGGACTAGCGGGAGTGACCGGGGAGCTGTTTTTT

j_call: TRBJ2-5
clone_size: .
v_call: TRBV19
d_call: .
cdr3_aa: CASSSDRNNFLGTQYF
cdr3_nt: TGTGCCAGTAGTAGTGACAGAAATAACTTCTTAGGGACCCAGTACTTC

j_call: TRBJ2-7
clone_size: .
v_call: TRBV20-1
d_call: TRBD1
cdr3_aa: CSAGGQGALYEQYF
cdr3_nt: TGCAGTGCTGGTGGACAGGGGGCTTTGTACGAGCAGTACTTC

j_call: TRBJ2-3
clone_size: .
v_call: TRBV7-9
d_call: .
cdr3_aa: CASSPETIGTQYF
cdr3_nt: TGTGCCAGCAGCCCAGAGACTATAGGTACGCAGTATTTT

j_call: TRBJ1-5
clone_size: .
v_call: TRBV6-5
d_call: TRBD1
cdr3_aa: CASRKTGDNQPQHF
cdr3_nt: TGTGCCAGCAGAAAGACAGGGGACAATCAGCCCCAGCATTTT

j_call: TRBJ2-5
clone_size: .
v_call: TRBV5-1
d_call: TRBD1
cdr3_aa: CASSLVGDSQETQYF
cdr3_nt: TGCGCCAGCAGCTTGGTAGGGGACAGCCAAGAGACCCAGTACTTC

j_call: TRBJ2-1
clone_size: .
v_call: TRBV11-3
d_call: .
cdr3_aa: CASRGAGSEQFF
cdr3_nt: TGTGCCAGCAGGGGGGCGGGTAGTGAGCAGTTCTTC

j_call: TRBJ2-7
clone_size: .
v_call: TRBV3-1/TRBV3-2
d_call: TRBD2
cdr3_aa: CASSQVGEGITAYEQYF
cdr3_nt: TGTGCCAGCAGCCAAGTAGGGGAGGGAATTACGGCCTACGAGCAGTACTTC

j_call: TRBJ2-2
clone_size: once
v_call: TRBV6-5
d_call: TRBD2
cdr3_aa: CASSPEGLAGRGLFF
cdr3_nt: TGTGCCAGCAGCCCAGAGGGACTAGCGGGTAGGGGGCTGTTTTTT

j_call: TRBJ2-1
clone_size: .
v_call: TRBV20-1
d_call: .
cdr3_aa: CSANESPYYNEQFF
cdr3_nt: TGCAGTGCTAATGAGAGCCCCTACTACAATGAGCAGTTCTTC

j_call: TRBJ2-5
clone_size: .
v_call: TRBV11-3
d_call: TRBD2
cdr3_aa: CASSLGTLAGPQETQYF
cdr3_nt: TGTGCCAGCAGCTTAGGGACCCTAGCGGGGCCTCAAGAGACCCAGTACTTC

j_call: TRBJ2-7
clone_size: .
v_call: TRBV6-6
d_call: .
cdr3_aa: CASSYSVGDYEQYF
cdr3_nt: TGTGCCAGCAGTTACTCAGTAGGAGACTACGAGCAGTACTTC

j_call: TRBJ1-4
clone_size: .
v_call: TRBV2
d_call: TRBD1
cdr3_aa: CASRPDRGGEKLFF
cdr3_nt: TGTGCCAGCAGACCGGACAGGGGAGGGGAAAAACTGTTTTTT

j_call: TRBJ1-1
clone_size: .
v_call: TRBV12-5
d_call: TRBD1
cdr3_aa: CASGLVVGTGGDEAFF
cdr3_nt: TGTGCTAGTGGTTTGGTAGTCGGGACAGGGGGCGATGAAGCTTTCTTT

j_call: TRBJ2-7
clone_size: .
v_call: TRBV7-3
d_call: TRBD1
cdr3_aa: CASSPTGGTYEQYF
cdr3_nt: TGTGCCAGCAGCCCCACAGGGGGCACCTACGAGCAGTACTTC

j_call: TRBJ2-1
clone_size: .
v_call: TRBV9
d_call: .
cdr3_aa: CASSATAVEQFF
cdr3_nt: TGTGCCAGCAGCGCGACGGCGGTAGAGCAGTTCTTC

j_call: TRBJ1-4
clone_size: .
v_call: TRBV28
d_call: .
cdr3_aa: CASSPHWGGKLFF
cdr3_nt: TGTGCCAGCAGTCCACACTGGGGGGGAAAACTGTTTTTT

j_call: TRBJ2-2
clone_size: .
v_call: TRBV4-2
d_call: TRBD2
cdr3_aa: CASTSNIAGLLEGELFF
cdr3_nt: TGTGCCAGCACCTCGAACATAGCGGGCCTCTTAGAGGGGGAGCTGTTTTTT

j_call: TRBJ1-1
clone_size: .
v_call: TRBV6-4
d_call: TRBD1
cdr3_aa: CASSSQGFGVNTEAFF
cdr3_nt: TGTGCCAGCAGCTCACAGGGGTTCGGCGTGAACACTGAAGCTTTCTTT

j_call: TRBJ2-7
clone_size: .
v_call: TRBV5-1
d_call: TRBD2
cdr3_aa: CASSPVAGGDHEQYF
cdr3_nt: TGCGCCAGCAGCCCTGTAGCGGGAGGGGACCACGAGCAGTACTTC

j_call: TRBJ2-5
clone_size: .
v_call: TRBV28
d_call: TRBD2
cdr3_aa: CASSPYLPGLAGVGETQYF
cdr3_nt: TGTGCCAGCAGTCCATACCTTCCGGGACTAGCGGGAGTCGGGGAGACCCAGTACTTC

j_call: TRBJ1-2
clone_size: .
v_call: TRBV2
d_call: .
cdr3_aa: CASSSQSLSGRYGYTF
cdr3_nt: TGTGCCAGCAGTTCCCAAAGCCTAAGCGGACGCTATGGCTACACCTTC

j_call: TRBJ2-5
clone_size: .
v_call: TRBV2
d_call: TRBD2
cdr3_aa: CASSLAGGETQYF
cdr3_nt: TGTGCCAGCAGCCTAGCGGGAGGAGAGACCCAGTACTTC

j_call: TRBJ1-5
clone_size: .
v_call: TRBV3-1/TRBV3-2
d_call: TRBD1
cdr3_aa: CASSQRDSSLHF
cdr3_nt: TGTGCCAGCAGCCAAAGGGACAGTTCGTTGCATTTT

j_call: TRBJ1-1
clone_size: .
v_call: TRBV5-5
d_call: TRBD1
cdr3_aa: CASIQTGGIEAFF
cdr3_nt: TGTGCCAGCATTCAGACAGGGGGCATCGAAGCTTTCTTT

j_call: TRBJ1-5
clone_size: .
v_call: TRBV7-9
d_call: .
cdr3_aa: CASSSGESRDSNQPQHF
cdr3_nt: TGTGCCAGCAGCTCCGGAGAGAGTCGGGATAGCAATCAGCCCCAGCATTTT

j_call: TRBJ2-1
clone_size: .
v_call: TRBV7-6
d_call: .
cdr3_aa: CASSLEGGAYNEQFF
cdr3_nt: TGTGCCAGCAGCTTAGAAGGGGGGGCCTACAATGAGCAGTTCTTC

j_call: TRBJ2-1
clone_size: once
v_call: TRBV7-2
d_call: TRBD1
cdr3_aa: CASSPNLGWDRGSNEQFF
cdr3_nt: TGTGCCAGCAGCCCGAACTTAGGTTGGGACAGGGGATCGAATGAGCAGTTCTTC

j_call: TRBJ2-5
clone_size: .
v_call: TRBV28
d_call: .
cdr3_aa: CASRADGGLQETQYF
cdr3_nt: TGTGCCAGCAGGGCCGACGGAGGCCTTCAAGAGACCCAGTACTTC

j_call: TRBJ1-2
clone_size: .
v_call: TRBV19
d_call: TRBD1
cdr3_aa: CASSARQGGYTF
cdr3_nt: TGTGCCAGTAGTGCCCGACAGGGAGGCTACACCTTC

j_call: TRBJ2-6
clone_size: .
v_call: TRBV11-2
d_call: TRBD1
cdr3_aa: CASSAGQGGVYSGANVLTF
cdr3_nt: TGTGCCAGCAGCGCCGGACAGGGGGGCGTCTACTCTGGGGCCAACGTCCTGACTTTC

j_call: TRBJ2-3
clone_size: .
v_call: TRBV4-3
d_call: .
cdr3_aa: CASSELEASTDTQYF
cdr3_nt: TGCGCCAGCAGCGAGCTGGAGGCTAGCACAGATACGCAGTATTTT

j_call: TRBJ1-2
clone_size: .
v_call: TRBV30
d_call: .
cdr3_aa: CAWTSNYGYTF
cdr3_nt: TGTGCCTGGACATCCAACTATGGCTACACCTTC

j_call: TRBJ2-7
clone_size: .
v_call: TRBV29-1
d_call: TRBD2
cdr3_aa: CSVPKPGGLPYEQYF
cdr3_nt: TGCAGCGTGCCCAAACCCGGGGGGTTACCCTACGAGCAGTACTTC

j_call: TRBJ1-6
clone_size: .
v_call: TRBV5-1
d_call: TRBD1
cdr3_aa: CASSPGGTENSPLHF
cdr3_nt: TGCGCCAGCAGCCCAGGGGGGACGGAGAATTCACCCCTCCACTTT